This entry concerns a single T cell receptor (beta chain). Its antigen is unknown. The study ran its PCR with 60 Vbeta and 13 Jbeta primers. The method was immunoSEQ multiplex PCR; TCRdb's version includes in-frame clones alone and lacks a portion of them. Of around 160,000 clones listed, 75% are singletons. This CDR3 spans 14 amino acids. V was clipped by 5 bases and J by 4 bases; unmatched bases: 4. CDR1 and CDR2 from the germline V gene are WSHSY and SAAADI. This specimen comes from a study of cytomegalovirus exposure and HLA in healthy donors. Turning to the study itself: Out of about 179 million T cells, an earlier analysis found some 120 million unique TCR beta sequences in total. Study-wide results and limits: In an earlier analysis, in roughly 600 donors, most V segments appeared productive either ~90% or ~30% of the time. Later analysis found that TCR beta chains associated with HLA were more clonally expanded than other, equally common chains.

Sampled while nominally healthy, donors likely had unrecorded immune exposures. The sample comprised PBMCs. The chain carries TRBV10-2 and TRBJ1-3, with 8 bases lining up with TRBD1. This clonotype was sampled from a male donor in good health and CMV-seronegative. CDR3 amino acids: CASSQGAQGNTIYF. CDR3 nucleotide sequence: TGCGCCAGCAGTCAGGGGGCGCAGGGAAACACCATATATTTT.